The rows below give T cell receptor beta chains drawn from one sample of a study of blood T cells in healthy people across ages. TCRdb re-derived calls from the 5' RACE reads in MiXCR, one entry per CDR3 protein. The data contain about a million distinct CDR3 sequences, roughly 51% of them singletons. Input material: blood. The source of these receptors is a woman in her fifties or sixties in good health. Both conserved end residues are part of each CDR3. A D gene is named only where the DNA matches it firmly. Size values are once, few and many counts, or a class for expanded clones, and some rows have none.

v_gene	d_gene	abundance	j_gene	CDR3nt	CDR3aa
TRBV29-1	TRBD1	few	TRBJ1-2	TGCAGCGTTGAAAGGGGGACAGGAGACTATGGCTACACCTTC	CSVERGTGDYGYTF
TRBV10-3	TRBD2	few	TRBJ2-7	TGTGCCACAAAAATTGAAGCGGGAGGGCCCTCCGAGCAGTACTTC	CATKIEAGGPSEQYF
TRBV28	TRBD2	.	TRBJ2-3	TGTGCCAGCAGTTTCACCCAAGTAGCGGGGATCACAGATACGCAGTATTTT	CASSFTQVAGITDTQYF
TRBV20-1	.	.	TRBJ2-3	TGCAGTGCTAGGGGGGGTTTGGGCACAGATACGCAGTATTTT	CSARGGLGTDTQYF
TRBV3-1	.	few	TRBJ2-4	TGTGCCAGCAGCCGGCGGGGACAAAAAAACATTCAGTACTTC	CASSRRGQKNIQYF
TRBV12-3/TRBV12-4	TRBD2	.	TRBJ2-4	TGTGCCAGCAGTTTTGCAGCGGGAGGGCTGGGCAAAAACATTCAGTACTTC	CASSFAAGGLGKNIQYF
TRBV10-3	TRBD2	.	TRBJ2-3	TGTGCCACCAAGGGGTCGGCGGGAGGCACAGATACGCAGTATTTT	CATKGSAGGTDTQYF
TRBV12-3/TRBV12-4	.	.	TRBJ2-3	TGTGCCAGCAGTTCTGCCACGTGGGCAGATACGCAGTATTTT	CASSSATWADTQYF
TRBV20-1	.	few	TRBJ2-7	TGCAGTGCCGGGGCGGAGGTTTACGAGCAGTACTTC	CSAGAEVYEQYF
TRBV4-3	TRBD1	.	TRBJ1-1	TGCGCCAGCAGCCAAGGGACAGGGCGTAGCACTGAAGCTTTCTTT	CASSQGTGRSTEAFF
TRBV29-1	.	.	TRBJ1-4	TGCAGCGTTACGTCTGGCGCAACTAATGAAAAACTGTTTTTT	CSVTSGATNEKLFF
TRBV12-3/TRBV12-4	TRBD1	.	TRBJ1-4	TGTGCCAGCAGACCTGACAGGGGTAATGAAAAACTGTTTTTT	CASRPDRGNEKLFF
TRBV7-2	TRBD2	.	TRBJ2-5	TGTGCCAGCAGCTATACAACTAGCGGGAGAAGGGAGACCCAGTACTTC	CASSYTTSGRRETQYF
TRBV14	TRBD2	few	TRBJ2-1	TGTGCCAGCAGCCAAGTAACAAGCGGGAGGGCCAATGAGCAGTTCTTC	CASSQVTSGRANEQFF
TRBV6-6	TRBD1	.	TRBJ2-1	TGTGCCAGCAGTTCACCTCTACAGGGGCCAAGTCACAATGAGCAGTTCTTC	CASSSPLQGPSHNEQFF
TRBV29-1	TRBD2	.	TRBJ2-3	TGCAGCGTGCCTACTAGCGGGACCGCAGATACGCAGTATTTT	CSVPTSGTADTQYF
TRBV29-1	TRBD1	few	TRBJ1-2	TGCAGCGGCGGGACAGCCTCTTCTGGCTACACCTTC	CSGGTASSGYTF
TRBV20-1	TRBD2	.	TRBJ2-7	TGCAGTGCTACCGCGAGCGGGAGTGCGAGCCACGAGCAGTACTTC	CSATASGSASHEQYF
TRBV25-1	TRBD1	.	TRBJ1-5	TGTGCCAGCAGTGGGGACAGGGGGCTCGGGGTTCAGCCCCAGCATTTT	CASSGDRGLGVQPQHF
TRBV7-2	TRBD2	.	TRBJ2-5	TGTGCCAGCAGCTTAGTAGGGAGATTAGCGGGAGGCCAAGAGACCCAGTACTTC	CASSLVGRLAGGQETQYF
TRBV5-8	.	.	TRBJ1-2	TGTGACAGCAGCTCATACAACCTAGCTAGCTATGGCTACACCTTC	CDSSSYNLASYGYTF
TRBV27	.	once	TRBJ2-7	TGTGCCAGAAGTTTCCAGCATAGCTCCTACGAGCAGTACTTC	CARSFQHSSYEQYF
TRBV13	.	few	TRBJ2-7	TGTGCCAGCAGTCCTAGACCCGCGTCGGGGGAGCAGTACTTC	CASSPRPASGEQYF
TRBV14	TRBD1	.	TRBJ2-1	TGTGCCAGCAGCCAGGGGACAGTCTCGGGGAATGAGCAGTTCTTC	CASSQGTVSGNEQFF
TRBV7-8	.	.	TRBJ2-5	TGTGCCAGCAGCCAGGGCGAAGAGACCCAGTACTTC	CASSQGEETQYF
TRBV10-3	TRBD2	many	TRBJ2-5	TGTGCCATCAGTGAGAGGTTAGCGGGAGTCGGGACAGCGGCCCAGTACTTC	CAISERLAGVGTAAQYF
TRBV20-1	TRBD1	once	TRBJ1-2	TGCAGTGCGTCCAACAGGGGAGACGTGCGTGGCTACACCTTC	CSASNRGDVRGYTF
TRBV28	.	.	TRBJ1-6	TGTGCCAGCAGCCCCGACTGGAGTGCCTATAATTCACCCCTCCACTTT	CASSPDWSAYNSPLHF
TRBV20-1	.	.	TRBJ2-1	TGCAGTGCTAGGTTGAAATACAATGAGCAGTTCTTC	CSARLKYNEQFF
TRBV29-1	TRBD2	many	TRBJ2-1	TGCAGCGCAAGAGCGGGAGTGAATGAGCAGTTCTTC	CSARAGVNEQFF
TRBV6-6	.	.	TRBJ2-6	TGTGCCAGCAGTAGAAGTGGGGCCTCTGGGGCCAACGTCCTGACTTTC	CASSRSGASGANVLTF
TRBV2	.	few	TRBJ2-3	TGTGCCAGCAGTGACAGGTCCTTGGATACGCAGTATTTT	CASSDRSLDTQYF
TRBV3-1	.	.	TRBJ1-1	TGTGCCAGCAGCCGGGGGCAGGGGCCTGAAGCTTTCTTT	CASSRGQGPEAFF
TRBV20-1	TRBD2	.	TRBJ2-1	TGCAGTGCTAGGGGGACTAGCGGTGAGCAGTTCTTC	CSARGTSGEQFF
TRBV5-6	TRBD1	once	TRBJ2-6	TGTGCCAGCAGCTCCCTAGACAGGGTAACTGGGGCCAACGTCCTGACTTTC	CASSSLDRVTGANVLTF
TRBV9	.	few	TRBJ2-5	TGTGCCAGCAGCGACGGAGTCGGAGAGACCCAGTACTTC	CASSDGVGETQYF
TRBV20-1	TRBD2	.	TRBJ2-1	TGCAGTGCTAGAGATCGGCTAGCGGGGCACAATGAGCAGTTCTTC	CSARDRLAGHNEQFF
TRBV4-3	.	.	TRBJ2-4	TGCGCCAGCAGCCCAACTAGGGACCACCACGCCAAAAACATTCAGTACTTC	CASSPTRDHHAKNIQYF
TRBV29-1	.	once	TRBJ2-1	TGCAGCGTTGGAAACCCTTACAATGAGCAGTTCTTC	CSVGNPYNEQFF
TRBV6-5	.	once	TRBJ2-7	TGTGCCAGTGGGGATGGGGGCATACACTACGAGCAGTACTTC	CASGDGGIHYEQYF